Following are 29 T cell receptor beta chains from one sample sequenced in a study of CD8 T cells in Susac syndrome. Random hexamers were used to reverse transcribe the RNA input (roughly 0.5 to 1 ug). In TCRdb, the immunoSEQ multiplex PCR reads were re-called with MiXCR into one record per CDR3 protein. The data hold 100,000 to 150,000 distinct CDR3 sequences, with 85% to 95% observed a single time. The specimen was CD4+ T cells from PBMCs. These receptors came from a human donor with multiple sclerosis.

J is TRBJ1-2 and V is TRBV6-5; the D is unclear. The CDR3 is 14 amino acids. V was shortened by 6 bases and J by 4 bases, with 15 bases between the two germline ends. Germline V CDR1 and CDR2: MNHEY, SVGAGI. The CDR3 reads CASRGSSTSYGYTF. DNA for the CDR3: TGTGCCAGCAGGGGTAGCTCGACTTCCTATGGCTACACCTTC.

CDR3 residues: CASGRGDLYNSPLHF. The CDR3 DNA reads TGTGCCAGCGGCCGAGGGGACCTCTATAATTCACCCCTCCACTTT. The V call is TRBV27, the J call TRBJ1-6; D possibly corresponds to TRBD1 (5 bases). The germline gives CDR1 MNHEY, CDR2 SMNVEV (reference sequence). The CDR3 consists of 15 residues. V lost 8 bases and J 3 bases, leaving 14 bases between the germline ends.

CDR3 region: CASSESGEITGELFF. The CDR3 DNA reads as TGCGCCAGCAGTGAAAGCGGGGAGATCACCGGGGAGCTGTTTTTT. The rearrangement links TRBV5-1 to TRBJ2-2; 7 bases fit TRBD2. Germline V gives CDR1 SGHRS, CDR2 YFSETQ. This CDR3 is 15 amino acids long. The V gene end was trimmed by 5 bases and the J gene end by 4 bases; junction bases not matched to a gene: 8.

The J gene is TRBJ1-3, the V gene TRBV15; D perhaps matches TRBD1 (5 bases). The V end lost 1 base, the J end lost 3 bases, and 10 bases lay between the germline ends. Looked up from germline, CDR1 is LNHNV and CDR2 is YYDKDF (reference sequence). The CDR3 consists of 15 residues. CDR3 in amino acids: CATSRGRADGNTIYF. The CDR3 DNA reads TGTGCCACCAGCAGAGGCAGGGCTGATGGAAACACCATATATTTT.

This chain links TRBV28 with TRBJ1-1; D is ambiguous. There are 12 residues in the CDR3. The germline gives CDR1 MDHEN, CDR2 SYDVKM. Trimming pared 10 bases from V and 1 base from J, leaving 10 bases between. The CDR3 sequence: CATLPRNTEAFF. CDR3 DNA sequence: TGTGCCACATTACCGAGGAACACTGAAGCTTTCTTT.

The chain employs TRBV25-1 and TRBJ2-6; D may be TRBD1 (6 bases). CDR1 and CDR2 from the germline V gene are MGHDK and SYGVNS. The CDR3 has 16 amino acids. V was cut by 5 bases and J by 4 bases, with 15 bases left in between. The CDR3 here is CASSFGGARGANVLTF. In nucleotides, the CDR3 is TGTGCCAGCAGTTTTGGGGGCGCGAGGGGGGCCAACGTCCTGACTTTC.

The CDR3 nucleotides read TGCAGTGCGACTAGCGGGGGGAGCTATGAGCAGTTCTTC. This encodes CSATSGGSYEQFF. This rearrangement joins TRBV20-1 to TRBJ2-1; 13 nucleotides line up with TRBD2. CDR3 length: 13 amino acids. CDR1 is DFQATT and CDR2 is SNEGSKA in the germline V gene (reference sequence). J gave up 8 bases and V 6 bases, and 4 bases lay outside the gene matches.

The V gene is TRBV5-4, the J gene TRBJ2-1; 15 nucleotides align to TRBD2. CDR1 and CDR2 (germline): SGHNT, YYREEE (reference sequence). CDR3 length: 18 residues. The junction had 13 bases not matched to a gene; V was cut back by 7 bases and J by 5 bases. CDR3 bases: TGTGCCAGCTCGTCCGGGACTAGCGGGGGGTCCGTTAACAATGAGCAGTTCTTC. It specifies CASSSGTSGGSVNNEQFF.

CDR3 sequence (DNA): TGTGCCAGTAGTAGACCGGGACAGGGCGTCGAGCAGTACTTC. This encodes CASSRPGQGVEQYF. The chain combines TRBV19 with TRBJ2-7; the match to TRBD1 covers 9 bases. V lost 4 bases, J lost 6 bases, and 7 bases stayed unmatched. There are 14 residues in the CDR3. The germline V gene encodes CDR1 LNHDA and CDR2 SQIVND (reference sequence).

V gene TRBV14 combines with J gene TRBJ1-1; tentative D call: TRBD1 (5 bases). There are 12 residues in the CDR3. Trimming removed 8 bases at V and 3 bases at J, with 10 bases between. From germline, CDR1 is SGHDN and CDR2 FVKESK. For the CDR3, the DNA is TGTGCCAGCGGGGGAGGCTACACTGAAGCTTTCTTT. Translated, it gives CASGGGYTEAFF.

The chain uses TRBV5-4 and TRBJ1-1; D is undetermined. From germline, CDR1 is SGHNT and CDR2 YYREEE (reference sequence). The V end lost 0 bases, the J end lost 7 bases, and 10 bases lay between the germline ends. CDR3 size: 13 residues. The CDR3 coding sequence is TGTGCCAGCAGCTTGGTAGCGGGTAATGAAGCTTTCTTT. Its protein is CASSLVAGNEAFF.

V gene TRBV28 combines with J gene TRBJ2-3; a weak D match, TRBD2 (6 bases). The V and J ends lost 6 bases and 4 bases respectively, with 20 bases between them. The CDR3 extends over 16 amino acids. Germline CDR1 and CDR2: MDHEN and SYDVKM. The CDR3 DNA sequence: TGTGCCAGCAGCAGAGAGGCCCACGGGAGTTCAGATACGCAGTATTTT. It translates to CASSREAHGSSDTQYF.

V usage is TRBV6-5 and J usage is TRBJ1-5; D unresolved. The ends were cut back, 0 bases at V and 1 base at J, with 10 bases in the middle. The CDR3 spans 16 residues. CDR1 is MNHEY, CDR2 SVGAGI, per germline. CDR3 bases: TGTGCCAGCAGTTACTCCGCCGGGGTAAGCAATCAGCCCCAGCATTTT. Protein: CASSYSAGVSNQPQHF.

In DNA form, the CDR3 reads TGTGCCAGCAGTTCTACCGACAGTAGTAATTCACCCCTCCACTTT. Amino acids: CASSSTDSSNSPLHF. The rearrangement uses TRBV2 and TRBJ1-6; D perhaps matches TRBD1 (5 bases). Germline assignment: CDR1 SNHLY and CDR2 FYNNEI. The ends were cut back, 5 bases at V and 6 bases at J, with 14 bases in the middle. The CDR3 is 15 amino acids.

The rearrangement links TRBV7-9 to TRBJ1-1; a weak D match, TRBD1 (6 bases). This CDR3 comprises 13 residues. Germline lookup yields CDR1 SEHNR and CDR2 FQNEAQ (reference sequence). V dropped 5 bases and J dropped 10 bases, with 17 bases sitting between them. The CDR3 reads CASSRDIFSPAFF. The CDR3 DNA is TGTGCCAGCAGCAGGGACATATTTTCCCCAGCTTTCTTT.

This clonotype was seen just once. The V call is TRBV5-1, the J call TRBJ1-2; D not certain. This CDR3 comprises 15 residues. The V gene's germline CDR1 is SGHRS and CDR2 YFSETQ. The germline V and J ends were trimmed by 0 bases and 5 bases, with 14 bases remaining between them. CDR3 region: CASSLGSRLGYGYTF. In DNA, the CDR3 is TGCGCCAGCAGCTTGGGAAGCAGACTGGGGTATGGCTACACCTTC. Together with reference TRBV5-1 and TRBJ1-2, the CDR3 gives the full variable domain: KAGVTQTPRYLIKTRGQQVTLSCSPISGHRSVSWYQQTPGQGLQFLFEYFSETQRNKGNFPGRFSGRQFSNSRSEMNVSTLELGDSALYLCASSLGSRLGYGYTFGSGTRLTVV.

V and J are TRBV30 and TRBJ1-1; D is possibly TRBD1 (6 bases). V lost 3 bases to trimming and J lost 2 bases, with 10 bases between them. Per the germline V gene, CDR1 is GTSNPN and CDR2 is SVGIG (reference sequence). This CDR3 has 13 amino acids. This chain's CDR3 is CAWSSGANTEAFF. The CDR3 bases are TGTGCCTGGAGCTCAGGGGCCAACACTGAAGCTTTCTTT. Based on the CDR3 plus reference TRBV30 and TRBJ1-1, the full variable domain is SQTIHQWPATLVQPVGSPLSLECTVEGTSNPNLYWYRQAAGRGLQLLFYSVGIGQISSEVPQNLSASRPQDRQFILSSKKLLLSDSGFYLCAWSSGANTEAFFGQGTRLTVV.

The CDR3 here is CASRAGTGLTGELFF. DNA for the CDR3: TGTGCCAGTCGAGCCGGGACAGGACTCACCGGGGAGCTGTTTTTT. The chain uses TRBV28 and TRBJ2-2, with TRBD1 identical over 8 bases. This CDR3 has 15 amino acids. V shed 9 bases, J shed 4 bases, and the junction held 10 bases outside the gene matches. Germline CDR1 is MDHEN and CDR2 is SYDVKM.

V and J are TRBV6-1 and TRBJ2-5; 12 nucleotides align to TRBD1. The CDR3 runs to 16 residues. Trimming cost V 6 bases and J 4 bases; bases outside gene matches: 9. Germline CDR1 is MNHNS and CDR2 is SASEGT. The CDR3 protein is CASRRPRDRGRETQYF. Here the CDR3 DNA reads TGTGCCAGCAGGCGCCCTCGGGACAGGGGGCGAGAGACCCAGTACTTC.

CDR3 amino acids: CASSIQGQGTEAFF. The CDR3 DNA reads TGTGCCAGTAGTATCCAGGGACAGGGCACTGAAGCTTTCTTT. This chain links TRBV19 with TRBJ1-1, with 9 bases that match TRBD1. The CDR3 extends over 14 amino acids. The ends lost 3 bases at V and 4 bases at J; junction bases unmatched: 3. Germline CDR1 LNHDA, CDR2 SQIVND (reference sequence).

This clonotype occurred a few times. The V and J genes are TRBV6-6 and TRBJ1-5; 9 bases align to TRBD1. Germline V gives CDR1 MNHNY, CDR2 SVGAGI (reference sequence). The V and J ends lost 4 bases and 6 bases, in that order; junction bases with no gene match: 7. CDR3 length equals 15 residues. As DNA, the CDR3 is TGTGCCAGCAGTTCGGGGACAGGGCTCGGTCAGCCCCAGCATTTT. As protein: CASSSGTGLGQPQHF.

The V call is TRBV6-4, the J call TRBJ1-3; no definite D call. This CDR3 contains 14 residues. Trimming pared 6 bases from V and 0 bases from J, leaving 9 bases between. Germline V gene sequence: CDR1 MRHNA, CDR2 SNTAGT. The CDR3 here is CASSPDASGNTIYF. The DNA for the CDR3 is TGTGCCAGCAGCCCGGACGCCTCTGGAAACACCATATATTTT.

The chain combines TRBV19 with TRBJ1-1, with D perhaps TRBD1 (6 bases). The CDR3 loop spans 15 amino acids. Germline V gene lookup returns CDR1 LNHDA and CDR2 SQIVND (reference sequence). The V and J ends lost 6 bases and 3 bases respectively, with 17 bases between them. The chain's CDR3 is CASRYRGADDTEAFF. The CDR3 DNA reads TGTGCCAGTAGATATCGGGGGGCTGATGACACTGAAGCTTTCTTT. Based on the CDR3 plus reference TRBV19 and TRBJ1-1, the full variable domain is DGGITQSPKYLFRKEGQNVTLSCEQNLNHDAMYWYRQDPGQGLRLIYYSQIVNDFQKGDIAEGYSVSREKKESFPLTVTSAQKNPTAFYLCASRYRGADDTEAFFGQGTRLTVV.

J is TRBJ2-5 and V is TRBV10-3, with D unresolved. This CDR3 is 13 amino acids long. V lost 5 bases, J lost 5 bases, and 12 bases lay in between. The germline CDR1 and CDR2 sequences are ENHRY and SYGVKD. The CDR3 sequence is CAISLRPEETQYF. The CDR3 DNA follows: TGTGCCATCAGTCTCAGGCCTGAGGAGACCCAGTACTTC.

The chain has TRBV7-2 and TRBJ1-2, with D possibly TRBD1 on 6 matching bases. Per the germline V gene, CDR1 is SGHTA and CDR2 is FQGNSA. The V and J ends lost 5 bases and 4 bases respectively, with 14 bases between them. The CDR3 is 14 residues long. The CDR3 sequence is CASSPGPGVYGYTF. CDR3 bases: TGTGCCAGCAGCCCCGGACCAGGGGTCTATGGCTACACCTTC.

The rearrangement uses TRBV7-6 and TRBJ2-3; D perhaps matches TRBD2 (6 bases). The CDR3 consists of 14 residues. With 0 bases removed from V and 6 bases from J, the gap between germline ends came to 10 bases. The germline gives CDR1 SGHVS, CDR2 FNYEAQ. The CDR3 reads CASSLAPSADTQYF. CDR3 in DNA: TGTGCCAGCAGCTTAGCGCCTAGCGCGGATACGCAGTATTTT.

This chain joins TRBV4-2 and TRBJ1-1; 9 bases are shared with TRBD1. Germline lookup yields CDR1 LGHNA and CDR2 YNFKEQ. CDR3 length: 14 residues. The ends lost 5 bases at V and 8 bases at J; junction bases unmatched: 9. For the CDR3, the DNA is TGTGCCAGCAGCGCGGGACAGGGTATCGCAGAAGCTTTCTTT. Translated: CASSAGQGIAEAFF.

The rearrangement uses TRBV30 and TRBJ2-1; 13 nucleotides line up with TRBD2. The CDR3 is 13 residues long. The ends lost 7 bases at V and 6 bases at J; junction bases unmatched: 3. Germline CDR1 GTSNPN, CDR2 SVGIG (reference sequence). The CDR3 protein is CASTSGGSNEQFF. The CDR3 nucleotides are TGTGCCTCGACTAGCGGGGGGTCCAATGAGCAGTTCTTC. The full variable domain, with the rest looked up from reference TRBV30 and TRBJ2-1, is SQTIHQWPATLVQPVGSPLSLECTVEGTSNPNLYWYRQAAGRGLQLLFYSVGIGQISSEVPQNLSASRPQDRQFILSSKKLLLSDSGFYLCASTSGGSNEQFFGPGTRLTVL.

CDR3 amino acids: CASSWRASDTQYF. Here the CDR3 DNA reads TGTGCCAGCAGTTGGAGGGCATCGGATACGCAGTATTTT. The V gene is TRBV12-3 or TRBV12-4, the J gene TRBJ2-3, with D possibly matching TRBD2 (6 bases). The CDR3 covers 13 residues. The V and J ends lost 4 bases and 6 bases respectively, with 11 bases between them.